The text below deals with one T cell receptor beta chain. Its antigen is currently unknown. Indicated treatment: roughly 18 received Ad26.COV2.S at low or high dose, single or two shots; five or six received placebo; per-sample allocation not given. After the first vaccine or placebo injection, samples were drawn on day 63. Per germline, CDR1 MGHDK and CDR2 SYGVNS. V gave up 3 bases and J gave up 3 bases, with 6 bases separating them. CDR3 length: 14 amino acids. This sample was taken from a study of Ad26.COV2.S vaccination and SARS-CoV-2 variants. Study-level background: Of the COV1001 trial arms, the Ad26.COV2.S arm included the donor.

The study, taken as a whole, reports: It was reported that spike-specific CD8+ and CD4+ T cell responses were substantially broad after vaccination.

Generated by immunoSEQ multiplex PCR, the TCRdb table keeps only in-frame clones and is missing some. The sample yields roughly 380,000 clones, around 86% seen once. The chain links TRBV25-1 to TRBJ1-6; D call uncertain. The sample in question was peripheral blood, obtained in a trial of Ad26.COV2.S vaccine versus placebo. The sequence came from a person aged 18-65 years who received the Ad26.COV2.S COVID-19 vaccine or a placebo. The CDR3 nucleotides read TGTGCCAGCAGTGATTTTCACTATAATTCACCCCTCCACTTT. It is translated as CASSDFHYNSPLHF.